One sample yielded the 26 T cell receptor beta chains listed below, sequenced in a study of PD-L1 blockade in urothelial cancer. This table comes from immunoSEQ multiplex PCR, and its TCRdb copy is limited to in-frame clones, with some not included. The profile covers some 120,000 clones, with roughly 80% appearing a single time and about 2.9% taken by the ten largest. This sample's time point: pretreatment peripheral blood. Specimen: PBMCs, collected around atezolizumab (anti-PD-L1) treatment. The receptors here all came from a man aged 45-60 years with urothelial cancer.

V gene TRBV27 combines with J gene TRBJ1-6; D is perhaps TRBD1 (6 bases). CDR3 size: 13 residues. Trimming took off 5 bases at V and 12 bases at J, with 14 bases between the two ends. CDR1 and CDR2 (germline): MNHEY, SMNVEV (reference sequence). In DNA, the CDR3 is TGTGCCAGCAGTCGGACAGCCTTAGGACCCCTCCACTTT. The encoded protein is CASSRTALGPLHF.

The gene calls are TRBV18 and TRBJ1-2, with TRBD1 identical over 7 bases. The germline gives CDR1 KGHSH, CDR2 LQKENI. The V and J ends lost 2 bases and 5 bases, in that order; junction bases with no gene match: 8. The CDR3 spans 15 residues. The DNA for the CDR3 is TGTGCCAGCTCACCAAATTCCGGGACAGCATATGGCTACACCTTC. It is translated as CASSPNSGTAYGYTF.

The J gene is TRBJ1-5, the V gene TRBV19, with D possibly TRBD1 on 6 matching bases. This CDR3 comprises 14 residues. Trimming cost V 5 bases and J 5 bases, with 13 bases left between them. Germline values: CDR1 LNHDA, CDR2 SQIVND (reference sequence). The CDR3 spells CASSPQGAYQPQHF. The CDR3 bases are TGTGCCAGTAGTCCACAGGGAGCTTATCAGCCCCAGCATTTT.

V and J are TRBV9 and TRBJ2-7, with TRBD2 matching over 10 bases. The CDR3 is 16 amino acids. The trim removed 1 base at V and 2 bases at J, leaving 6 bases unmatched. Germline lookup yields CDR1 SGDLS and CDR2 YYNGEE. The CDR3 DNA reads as TGTGCCAGCAGCGTAAGTCCTAGCGGGGGAGCCTACGAGCAGTACTTC. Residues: CASSVSPSGGAYEQYF.

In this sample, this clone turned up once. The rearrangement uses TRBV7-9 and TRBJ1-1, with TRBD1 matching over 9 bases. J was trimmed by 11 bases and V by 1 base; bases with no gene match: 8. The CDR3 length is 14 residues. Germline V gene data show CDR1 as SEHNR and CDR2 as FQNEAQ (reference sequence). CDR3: CASSLVGQGIKAFF. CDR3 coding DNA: TGTGCCAGCAGCTTAGTCGGACAGGGGATTAAGGCTTTCTTT.

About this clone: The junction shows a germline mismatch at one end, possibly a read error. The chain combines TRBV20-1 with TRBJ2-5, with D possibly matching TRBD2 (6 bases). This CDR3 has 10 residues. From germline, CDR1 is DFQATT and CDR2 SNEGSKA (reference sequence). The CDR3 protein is CSGFQETQYF. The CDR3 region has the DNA TGTAGCGGCTTCCAAGAGACCCAGTACTTC.

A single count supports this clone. This CDR3 reads CASRGQDNSPLHF. In DNA form, the CDR3 reads TGTGCCAGCAGAGGACAGGATAATTCACCCCTCCACTTT. The chain recombines TRBV27 with TRBJ1-6; 7 bases agree with TRBD1. The CDR3 covers 13 residues. The germline V gene encodes CDR1 MNHEY and CDR2 SMNVEV (reference sequence). After removal of 6 bases from V and 5 bases from J, the junction contained 1 base not matched to a gene.

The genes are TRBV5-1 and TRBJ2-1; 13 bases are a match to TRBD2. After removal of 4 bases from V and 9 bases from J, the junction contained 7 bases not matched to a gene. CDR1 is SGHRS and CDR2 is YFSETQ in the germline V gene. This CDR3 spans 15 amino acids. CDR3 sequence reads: CASSPGTSGVFEQFF. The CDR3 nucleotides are TGCGCCAGCAGCCCCGGGACTAGCGGGGTTTTTGAGCAGTTCTTC.

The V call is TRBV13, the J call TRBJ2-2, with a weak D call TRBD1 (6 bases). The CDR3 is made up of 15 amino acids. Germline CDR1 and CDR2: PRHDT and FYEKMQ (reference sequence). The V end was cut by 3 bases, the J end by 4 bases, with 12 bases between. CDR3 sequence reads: CASSFGGTFTGELFF. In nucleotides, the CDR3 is TGTGCCAGCAGCTTCGGTGGGACATTCACCGGGGAGCTGTTTTTT. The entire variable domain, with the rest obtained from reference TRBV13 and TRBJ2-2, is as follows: AAGVIQSPRHLIKEKRETATLKCYPIPRHDTVYWYQQGPGQDPQFLISFYEKMQSDKGSIPDRFSAQQFSDYHSELNMSSLELGDSALYFCASSFGGTFTGELFFGEGSRLTVL.

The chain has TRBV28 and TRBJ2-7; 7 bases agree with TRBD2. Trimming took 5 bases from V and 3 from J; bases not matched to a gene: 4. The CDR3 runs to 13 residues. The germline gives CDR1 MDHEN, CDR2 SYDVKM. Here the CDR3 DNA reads TGTGCCAGCAGTCCGGGACTAAGCTACGAGCAGTACTTC. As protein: CASSPGLSYEQYF.

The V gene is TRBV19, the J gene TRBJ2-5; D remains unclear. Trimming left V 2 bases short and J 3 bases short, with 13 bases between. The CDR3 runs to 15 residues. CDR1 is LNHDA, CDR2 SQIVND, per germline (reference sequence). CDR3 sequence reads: CASSISKVRKETQYF. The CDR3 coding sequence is TGTGCCAGTAGTATAAGTAAGGTCAGGAAAGAGACCCAGTACTTC.

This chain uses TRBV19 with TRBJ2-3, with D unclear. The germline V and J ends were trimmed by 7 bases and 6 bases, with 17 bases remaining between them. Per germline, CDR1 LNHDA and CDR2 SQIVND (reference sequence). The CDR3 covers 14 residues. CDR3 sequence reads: CASTPALGLDTQYF. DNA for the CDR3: TGTGCCAGTACCCCGGCCCTAGGTTTGGATACGCAGTATTTT.

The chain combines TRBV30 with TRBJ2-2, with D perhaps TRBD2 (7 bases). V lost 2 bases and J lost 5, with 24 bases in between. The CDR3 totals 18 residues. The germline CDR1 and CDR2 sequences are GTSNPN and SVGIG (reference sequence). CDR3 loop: CAWSHGGGREIRTGELFF. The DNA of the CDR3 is TGTGCCTGGAGTCACGGGGGCGGGAGAGAGATAAGGACCGGGGAGCTGTTTTTT.

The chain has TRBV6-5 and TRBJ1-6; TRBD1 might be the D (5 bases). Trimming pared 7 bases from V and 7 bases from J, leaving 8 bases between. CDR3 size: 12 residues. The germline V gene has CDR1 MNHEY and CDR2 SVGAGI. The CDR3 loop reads CASTSGNSPLHF. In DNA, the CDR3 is TGTGCCAGCACCTCAGGGAATTCACCCCTCCACTTT.

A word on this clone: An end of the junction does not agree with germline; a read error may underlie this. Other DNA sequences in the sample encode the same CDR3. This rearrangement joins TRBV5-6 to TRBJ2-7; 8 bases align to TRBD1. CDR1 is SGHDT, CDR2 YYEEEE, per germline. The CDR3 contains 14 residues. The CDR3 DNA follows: TGTGCCAGCAGCTGGGGCAGGGGGCCCTATGAGCAGTACTTC. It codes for CASSWGRGPYEQYF.

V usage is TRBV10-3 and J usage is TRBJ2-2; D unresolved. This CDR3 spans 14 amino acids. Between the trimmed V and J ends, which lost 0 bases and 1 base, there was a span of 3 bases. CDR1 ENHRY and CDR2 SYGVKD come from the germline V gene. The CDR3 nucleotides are TGTGCCATCAGTGAGTCCTGGAACACCGGGGAGCTGTTTTTT. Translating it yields CAISESWNTGELFF.

The CDR3 DNA is TGTGCCAGCAGTTTCCGGGACTCCCTCCACTTT. It encodes CASSFRDSLHF. This chain links TRBV28 with TRBJ1-6; the D gene is possibly TRBD1 (5 bases). The germline V gene encodes CDR1 MDHEN and CDR2 SYDVKM. This CDR3 has 11 residues. The germline V and J ends were trimmed by 3 bases and 14 bases, with 8 bases remaining between them.

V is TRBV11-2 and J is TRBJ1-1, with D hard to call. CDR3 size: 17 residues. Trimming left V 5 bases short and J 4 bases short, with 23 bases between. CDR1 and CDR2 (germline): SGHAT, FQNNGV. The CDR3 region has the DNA TGTGCCAGCAGCCGAGAGAGGCGAATGTACCGGGGCACTGAAGCTTTCTTT. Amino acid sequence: CASSRERRMYRGTEAFF.

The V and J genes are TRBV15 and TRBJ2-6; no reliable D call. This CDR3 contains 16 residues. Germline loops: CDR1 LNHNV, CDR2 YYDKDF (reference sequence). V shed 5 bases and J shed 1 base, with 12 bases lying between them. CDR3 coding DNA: TGTGCCACCAGCCCCCGCGAGACTTCTGGGGCCAACGTCCTGACTTTC. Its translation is CATSPRETSGANVLTF.

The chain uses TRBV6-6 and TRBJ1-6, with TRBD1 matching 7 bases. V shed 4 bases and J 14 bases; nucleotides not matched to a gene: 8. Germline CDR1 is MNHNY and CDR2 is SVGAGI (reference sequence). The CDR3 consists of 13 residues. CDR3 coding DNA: TGTGCCAGCAGTTTCGGACAGGTCAACACCCTCCACTTT. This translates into CASSFGQVNTLHF.

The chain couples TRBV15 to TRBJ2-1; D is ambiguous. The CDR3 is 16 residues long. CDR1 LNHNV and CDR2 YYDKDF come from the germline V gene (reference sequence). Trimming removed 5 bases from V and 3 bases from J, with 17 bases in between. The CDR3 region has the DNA TGTGCCACCAGCGCCCCCCGCGGCAGAAACTACAATGAGCAGTTCTTC. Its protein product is CATSAPRGRNYNEQFF.

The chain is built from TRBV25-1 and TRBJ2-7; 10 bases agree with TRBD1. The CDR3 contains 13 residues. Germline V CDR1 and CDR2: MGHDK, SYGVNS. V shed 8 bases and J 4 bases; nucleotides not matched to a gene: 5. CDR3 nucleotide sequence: TGTGCCAGCTCGACAGGGGGCTTGTACGAGCAGTACTTC. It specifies CASSTGGLYEQYF.

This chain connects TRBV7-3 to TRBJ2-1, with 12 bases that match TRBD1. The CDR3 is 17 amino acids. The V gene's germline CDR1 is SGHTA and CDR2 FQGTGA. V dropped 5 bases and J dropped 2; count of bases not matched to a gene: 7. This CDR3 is CASSINWDRGPYNEQFF. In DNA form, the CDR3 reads TGTGCCAGCAGCATAAATTGGGACAGGGGGCCCTACAATGAGCAGTTCTTC.

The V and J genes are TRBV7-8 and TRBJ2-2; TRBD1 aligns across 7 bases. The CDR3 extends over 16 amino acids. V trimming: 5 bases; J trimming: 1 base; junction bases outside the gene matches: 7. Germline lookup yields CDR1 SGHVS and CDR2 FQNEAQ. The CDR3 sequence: CASSKQGVLNTGELFF. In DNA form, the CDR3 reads TGTGCCAGCAGCAAGCAGGGGGTTCTGAACACCGGGGAGCTGTTTTTT.

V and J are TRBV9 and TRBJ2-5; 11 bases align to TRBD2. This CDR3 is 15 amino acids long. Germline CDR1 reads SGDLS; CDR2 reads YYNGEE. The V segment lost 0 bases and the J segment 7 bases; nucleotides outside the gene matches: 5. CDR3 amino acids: CASSVVTSGIVTQYF. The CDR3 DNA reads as TGTGCCAGCAGCGTAGTGACTAGCGGGATCGTGACCCAGTACTTC.

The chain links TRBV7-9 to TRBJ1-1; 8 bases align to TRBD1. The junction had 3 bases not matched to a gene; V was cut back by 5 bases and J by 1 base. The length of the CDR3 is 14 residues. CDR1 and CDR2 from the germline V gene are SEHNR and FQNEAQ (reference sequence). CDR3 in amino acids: CASSPGQANTEAFF. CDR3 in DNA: TGTGCCAGCAGCCCGGGACAGGCGAACACTGAAGCTTTCTTT.